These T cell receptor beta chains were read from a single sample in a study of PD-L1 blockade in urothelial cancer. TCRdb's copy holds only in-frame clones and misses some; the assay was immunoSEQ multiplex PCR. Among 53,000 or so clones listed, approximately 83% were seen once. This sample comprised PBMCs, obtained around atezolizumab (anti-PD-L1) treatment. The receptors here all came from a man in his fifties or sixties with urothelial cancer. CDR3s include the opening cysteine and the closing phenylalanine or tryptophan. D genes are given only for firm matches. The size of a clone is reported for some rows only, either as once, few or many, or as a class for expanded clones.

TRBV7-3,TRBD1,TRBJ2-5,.,CASSLGTGVETQYF,TGTGCCAGCAGCTTAGGGACAGGGGTAGAGACCCAGTACTTC
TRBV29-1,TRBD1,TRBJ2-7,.,CSVEDRDRGPYEQYF,TGCAGCGTTGAAGATCGGGACAGGGGTCCCTACGAGCAGTACTTC
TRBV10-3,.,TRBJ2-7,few,CAISLEYEQYF,TGTGCCATCAGTCTAGAATACGAGCAGTACTTC
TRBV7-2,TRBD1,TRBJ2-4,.,CASSLEGTGGRNIQYF,TGTGCCAGCAGCTTAGAGGGCACAGGGGGCCGGAACATTCAGTACTTC
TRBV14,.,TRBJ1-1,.,CASSQGQRTEAFF,TGTGCCAGCAGCCAAGGCCAGAGGACTGAAGCTTTCTTT
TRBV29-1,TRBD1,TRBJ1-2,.,CSVTADRGHGYTF,TGCAGCGTGACGGCGGACAGGGGGCATGGCTACACCTTC
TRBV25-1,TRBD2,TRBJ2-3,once,CASSELSGRGTDTQYF,TGTGCCAGCAGTGAATTGAGCGGGAGGGGCACAGATACGCAGTATTTT
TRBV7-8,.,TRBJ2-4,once,CASSPSTNKNIQYF,TGTGCCAGCAGCCCTTCAACAAATAAAAACATTCAGTACTTC
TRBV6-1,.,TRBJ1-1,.,CASREWRTEAFF,TGTGCCAGCAGAGAATGGAGGACTGAAGCTTTCTTT
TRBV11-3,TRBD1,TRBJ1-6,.,CASSPGGGTGGSPLHF,TGTGCCAGCAGCCCAGGCGGAGGGACAGGGGGTTCACCCCTCCACTTT
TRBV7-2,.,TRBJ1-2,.,CASSLGPSPIF,TGTGCCAGCAGCCTGGGGCCATCTCCGATCTTC
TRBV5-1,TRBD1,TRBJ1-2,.,CASSSQSPGQGSYGYTF,TGCGCCAGCAGCTCCCAATCCCCCGGACAGGGAAGCTATGGCTACACCTTC
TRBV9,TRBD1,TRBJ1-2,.,CASSVDSGGYGYTF,TGTGCCAGCAGCGTAGATTCAGGGGGCTATGGCTACACCTTC
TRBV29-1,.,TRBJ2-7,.,CSALRGLNEQYF,TGCAGCGCCTTAAGAGGGTTGAACGAGCAGTACTTC
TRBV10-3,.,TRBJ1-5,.,CAISPGNVQPQHF,TGTGCCATCAGTCCGGGTAACGTTCAGCCCCAGCATTTT
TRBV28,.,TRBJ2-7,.,CASTPQGSNEQYF,TGTGCCAGCACCCCACAGGGTTCCAACGAGCAGTACTTC
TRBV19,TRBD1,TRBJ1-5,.,CASSLRGQGADQPQHF,TGTGCCAGTAGCCTACGGGGACAGGGGGCTGATCAGCCCCAGCATTTT
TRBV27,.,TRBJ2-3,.,CASSLDRATDTQYF,TGTGCCAGCAGTTTGGACAGAGCCACAGATACGCAGTATTTT
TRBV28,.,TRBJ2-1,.,CASWTAWDNEQFF,TGTGCCAGTTGGACTGCCTGGGACAATGAGCAGTTCTTC
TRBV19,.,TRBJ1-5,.,CASSTLTRDFQNQPQHF,TGTGCCAGTAGTACGTTGACACGGGACTTCCAAAATCAGCCCCAGCATTTT
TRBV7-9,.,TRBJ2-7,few,CAASARLDGEQYF,TGTGCCGCCTCTGCCCGACTAGACGGCGAGCAGTACTTC
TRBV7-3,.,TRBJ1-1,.,CASSQGGGVNTEAFF,TGTGCCAGCAGCCAAGGTGGGGGCGTGAACACTGAAGCTTTCTTT
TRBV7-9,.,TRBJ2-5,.,CASSYLGSYQETQYF,TGTGCCAGCAGCTACTTGGGGAGCTACCAAGAGACCCAGTACTTC
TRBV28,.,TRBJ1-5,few,CASSPEVQPQHF,TGTGCCAGCAGCCCCGAGGTGCAGCCCCAGCATTTT
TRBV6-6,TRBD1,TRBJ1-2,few,CASRLADRGNRGYTF,TGTGCCAGCAGACTCGCGGACAGGGGTAACAGAGGCTACACCTTC
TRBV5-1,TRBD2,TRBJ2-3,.,CASSSGAGGQVTQYF,TGCGCCAGCAGCTCTGGAGCGGGGGGGCAAGTTACGCAGTATTTT
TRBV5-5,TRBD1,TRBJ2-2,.,CASSSTGQGTTGELFF,TGTGCCAGCAGCTCCACGGGACAGGGAACCACCGGGGAGCTGTTTTTT
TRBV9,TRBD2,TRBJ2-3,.,CASSVAGGQSTDTQYF,TGTGCCAGCAGCGTAGCGGGGGGGCAAAGCACAGATACGCAGTATTTT
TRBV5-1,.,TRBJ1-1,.,CASSPAGGTTEAFF,TGCGCCAGCAGCCCCGCTGGGGGGACCACTGAAGCTTTCTTT
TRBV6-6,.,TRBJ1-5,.,CASSYSGNHNQPQHF,TGTGCCAGCAGTTACTCCGGGAATCATAATCAGCCCCAGCATTTT
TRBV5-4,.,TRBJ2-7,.,CASSWVGYEQYF,TGTGCCAGCAGTTGGGTCGGGTACGAGCAGTACTTC
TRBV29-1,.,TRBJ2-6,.,CSVLTAYSGANVLTF,TGCAGCGTTTTAACAGCTTATTCTGGGGCCAACGTCCTGACTTTC
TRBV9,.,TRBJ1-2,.,CASSYTETAPADYGYTF,TGTGCCAGCAGCTATACCGAGACAGCCCCCGCGGACTATGGCTACACCTTC
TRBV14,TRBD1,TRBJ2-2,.,CASSLLDRGYTGELFF,TGTGCCAGCAGCCTCCTGGACAGGGGCTACACCGGGGAGCTGTTTTTT
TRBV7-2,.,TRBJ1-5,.,CASSPYNQPQHF,TGTGCCAGCAGCCCCTACAATCAGCCCCAGCATTTT
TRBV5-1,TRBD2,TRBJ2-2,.,CASSRTRGGNTGELFF,TGCGCCAGCAGTAGGACCCGCGGGGGAAACACCGGGGAGCTGTTTTTT
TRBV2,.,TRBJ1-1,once,CASREAWENTEAFF,TGTGCCAGCAGGGAGGCATGGGAGAACACTGAAGCTTTCTTT
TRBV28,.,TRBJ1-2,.,CASSSTGINGYTF,TGTGCCAGCAGTTCCACAGGGATTAATGGCTACACCTTC
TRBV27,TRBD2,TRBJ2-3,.,CASSLYRVRTSGSRGTDTQYF,TGTGCCAGCAGTTTATACAGGGTGAGGACTAGCGGGTCCCGCGGCACAGATACGCAGTATTTT
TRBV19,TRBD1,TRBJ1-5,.,CASSEQGAKQPQHF,TGTGCCAGTAGTGAACAGGGGGCCAAGCAGCCCCAGCATTTT
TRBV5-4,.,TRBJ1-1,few,CASSGGWEAFF,TGTGCCAGCAGCGGGGGGTGGGAAGCTTTCTTT
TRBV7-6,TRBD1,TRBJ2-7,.,CASSLGGQGVYEQYF,TGTGCCAGCAGCTTAGGCGGACAGGGAGTCTACGAGCAGTACTTC
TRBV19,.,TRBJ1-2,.,CASNPLRGSDGYTF,TGTGCCAGTAACCCACTCCGGGGATCGGATGGCTACACCTTC
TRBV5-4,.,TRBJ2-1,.,CASSFRHEQFF,TGTGCCAGCAGCTTTCGTCATGAGCAGTTCTTC
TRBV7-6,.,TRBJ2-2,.,CASSLGGRSGELFF,TGTGCCAGCAGCTTAGGTGGCAGGTCCGGGGAGCTGTTTTTT
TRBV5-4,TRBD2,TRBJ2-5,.,CASSSKAGGKETQYF,TGTGCCAGCAGCTCCAAAGCGGGAGGAAAAGAGACCCAGTACTTC
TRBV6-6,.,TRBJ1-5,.,CASSSTRAQPQHF,TGTGCCAGCAGTTCGACCAGGGCCCAGCCCCAGCATTTT
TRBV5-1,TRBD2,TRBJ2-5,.,CASSFGQPGGETQYF,TGCGCCAGCAGCTTCGGCCAGCCGGGGGGAGAGACCCAGTACTTC
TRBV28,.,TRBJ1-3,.,CASSLPDRDSGNTIYF,TGTGCCAGCAGTTTGCCCGACAGAGACTCTGGAAACACCATATATTTT
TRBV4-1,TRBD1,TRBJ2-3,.,CASSPDRGLRDTQYF,TGCGCCAGCAGTCCAGACAGGGGACTTCGCGATACGCAGTATTTT
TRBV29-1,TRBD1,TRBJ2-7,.,CSVETGTDYEQYF,TGCAGCGTTGAAACCGGGACAGACTACGAGCAGTACTTC
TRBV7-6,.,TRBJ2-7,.,CASSFDPGYEQYF,TGTGCCAGCAGTTTCGATCCAGGCTACGAGCAGTACTTC
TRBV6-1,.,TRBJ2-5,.,CASSPRGGHQETQYF,TGTGCCAGCAGCCCTCGAGGGGGACACCAAGAGACCCAGTACTTC
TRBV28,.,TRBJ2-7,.,CASSSMGQYHEQYF,TGTGCCAGCAGTTCAATGGGACAATACCACGAGCAGTACTTC
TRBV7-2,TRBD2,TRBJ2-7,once,CASSLSTGGSNEQYF,TGTGCCAGCAGCTTATCGACGGGAGGATCTAACGAGCAGTACTTC
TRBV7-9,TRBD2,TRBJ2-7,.,CASSPRTSGRHYEQYF,TGTGCCAGCAGCCCTCGGACTAGCGGGAGGCACTACGAGCAGTACTTC
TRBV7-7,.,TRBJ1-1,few,CAVGGRGTEAFF,TGTGCTGTCGGTGGGCGGGGCACTGAAGCTTTCTTT
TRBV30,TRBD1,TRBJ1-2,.,CAWSRDRVHYGYTF,TGTGCCTGGTCCCGGGACAGGGTACACTATGGCTACACCTTC
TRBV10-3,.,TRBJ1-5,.,CAISDRLNQPQHF,TGTGCCATCAGTGACAGACTAAATCAGCCCCAGCATTTT
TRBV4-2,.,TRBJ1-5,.,CASSRQAGGQGNQPQHF,TGTGCCAGCAGCCGACAGGCGGGGGGGCAGGGCAATCAGCCCCAGCATTTT